This is a list of T cell receptor beta chains from one sample in a study of PD-L1 blockade in urothelial cancer. The assay was immunoSEQ multiplex PCR, and TCRdb's table has in-frame clones only and misses some. The sample includes more than 60,000 clones, 88% of them seen just once. Source: PBMCs, taken around atezolizumab (anti-PD-L1) treatment. These TCRs come from a man in his 60s with urothelial cancer. Each CDR3 is given without its conserved first and last residue. Part of the rows lack a size; the others show once, few, many or a class for expanded clones.

j_gene: TRBJ1-5
abundance: -
v_gene: TRBV7-8
CDR3aa: ASSEQGPGNQPQH

j_gene: TRBJ2-7
abundance: -
v_gene: TRBV5-5
CDR3aa: ASSLVSEGMDRPKNEQY

j_gene: TRBJ2-3
abundance: -
v_gene: TRBV7-9
CDR3aa: ASSKTSGGQY

j_gene: TRBJ1-5
abundance: -
v_gene: TRBV9
CDR3aa: ASSKGGGRQPQH

j_gene: TRBJ2-1
abundance: -
v_gene: TRBV6-6
CDR3aa: ASWDNFDEQF

j_gene: TRBJ1-5
abundance: -
v_gene: TRBV6-1
CDR3aa: ASRDGRGHQPQH

j_gene: TRBJ1-2
abundance: -
v_gene: TRBV7-2
CDR3aa: ASSLVRQLNYGYT

j_gene: TRBJ2-7
abundance: -
v_gene: TRBV12-5
CDR3aa: ASGSRFDEQY

j_gene: TRBJ1-3
abundance: -
v_gene: TRBV18
CDR3aa: ASSPGTGGRGNTIY

j_gene: TRBJ1-2
abundance: -
v_gene: TRBV7-2
CDR3aa: ASSLVSEGPYGYT

j_gene: TRBJ2-7
abundance: -
v_gene: TRBV7-7
CDR3aa: ASSDGYEQY

j_gene: TRBJ2-7
abundance: -
v_gene: TRBV7-9
CDR3aa: ASSLGRINDEQY

j_gene: TRBJ2-3
abundance: -
v_gene: TRBV10-1
CDR3aa: ASSESVALAASTDTQY

j_gene: TRBJ2-1
abundance: -
v_gene: TRBV10-3
CDR3aa: AIRQDRGGNEQF

j_gene: TRBJ2-2
abundance: -
v_gene: TRBV11-2
CDR3aa: ASSSSLTSFVSGELF

j_gene: TRBJ1-2
abundance: -
v_gene: TRBV7-9
CDR3aa: ASSRDRGYGYT

j_gene: TRBJ2-3
abundance: -
v_gene: TRBV5-4
CDR3aa: ASSLELAGGHTQY

j_gene: TRBJ2-3
abundance: -
v_gene: TRBV7-3
CDR3aa: ASSPIGRTSGSTDTQY

j_gene: TRBJ1-2
abundance: -
v_gene: TRBV6-5
CDR3aa: ASSYQLLGGYT

j_gene: TRBJ2-1
abundance: -
v_gene: TRBV7-2
CDR3aa: ASSLGPSGSNEQF

j_gene: TRBJ2-3
abundance: -
v_gene: TRBV6-5
CDR3aa: ASRTGTGGPETEH

j_gene: TRBJ2-3
abundance: -
v_gene: TRBV7-3
CDR3aa: ASSPGQGAATDTQY

j_gene: TRBJ1-2
abundance: -
v_gene: TRBV5-6
CDR3aa: ASSKTGTTLAGYT

j_gene: TRBJ2-1
abundance: -
v_gene: TRBV9
CDR3aa: ASSGGAGGLGNEQF

j_gene: TRBJ2-3
abundance: -
v_gene: TRBV7-6
CDR3aa: ASILGQTRTDTQY

j_gene: TRBJ1-2
abundance: once
v_gene: TRBV7-8
CDR3aa: ASSEPGQINYGYT

j_gene: TRBJ2-5
abundance: -
v_gene: TRBV7-7
CDR3aa: ASSLAGGETQY

j_gene: TRBJ1-1
abundance: -
v_gene: TRBV9
CDR3aa: ASSVVGAGLGEAF

j_gene: TRBJ1-2
abundance: -
v_gene: TRBV7-9
CDR3aa: ASSFSTSGYT

j_gene: TRBJ1-1
abundance: -
v_gene: TRBV5-1
CDR3aa: ASSLGRDRVSVGKAF

j_gene: TRBJ1-1
abundance: -
v_gene: TRBV6-6
CDR3aa: ASRRPPAGYAF

j_gene: TRBJ2-1
abundance: -
v_gene: TRBV6-5
CDR3aa: ASRVDGGLVNEQF

j_gene: TRBJ1-5
abundance: once
v_gene: TRBV5-1
CDR3aa: ASSLGDTNQPQH

j_gene: TRBJ1-2
abundance: few
v_gene: TRBV5-3
CDR3aa: ARSSQGYGYT

j_gene: TRBJ2-5
abundance: -
v_gene: TRBV11-2
CDR3aa: ASSLGREETQY

j_gene: TRBJ2-1
abundance: -
v_gene: TRBV4-1
CDR3aa: ASSQADSDNEQF

j_gene: TRBJ1-2
abundance: -
v_gene: TRBV9
CDR3aa: ASTRTESNYGYT

j_gene: TRBJ2-2
abundance: once
v_gene: TRBV6-6
CDR3aa: ASVVGGKTGELF

j_gene: TRBJ2-1
abundance: -
v_gene: TRBV6-4
CDR3aa: ASSLDRGGNNEQF

j_gene: TRBJ1-4
abundance: -
v_gene: TRBV4-1
CDR3aa: ASSPRFDYEKLF

j_gene: TRBJ1-5
abundance: once
v_gene: TRBV6-4
CDR3aa: ANPGPQH

j_gene: TRBJ1-2
abundance: once
v_gene: TRBV5-6
CDR3aa: ASSLYRGDYGYT

j_gene: TRBJ2-3
abundance: -
v_gene: TRBV7-2
CDR3aa: ASSLVLAGTDTQY

j_gene: TRBJ1-4
abundance: -
v_gene: TRBV19
CDR3aa: ASSDGGRTTNEKLF

j_gene: TRBJ2-7
abundance: -
v_gene: TRBV5-8
CDR3aa: ASSLAGGGYEQY

j_gene: TRBJ2-2
abundance: -
v_gene: TRBV27
CDR3aa: ASRKTGGRTGELF

j_gene: TRBJ1-5
abundance: once
v_gene: TRBV7-8
CDR3aa: ASSLAGPPQPQH

j_gene: TRBJ2-3
abundance: -
v_gene: TRBV5-8
CDR3aa: ASSASGMTDTQY

j_gene: TRBJ2-1
abundance: -
v_gene: TRBV11-1
CDR3aa: ASRIAGGLLGEQF

j_gene: TRBJ2-2
abundance: -
v_gene: TRBV6-1
CDR3aa: ASILSLPGELF

j_gene: TRBJ2-7
abundance: -
v_gene: TRBV7-2
CDR3aa: ASSEQGWINEQY

j_gene: TRBJ2-3
abundance: -
v_gene: TRBV6-5
CDR3aa: ASSPQALFTDTQY

j_gene: TRBJ2-5
abundance: -
v_gene: TRBV18
CDR3aa: ASSLDGRGETQY

j_gene: TRBJ1-5
abundance: once
v_gene: TRBV30
CDR3aa: AWNRDRGNQPQH

j_gene: TRBJ1-2
abundance: -
v_gene: TRBV15
CDR3aa: ATSRDRVPGSYT

j_gene: TRBJ1-3
abundance: -
v_gene: TRBV7-9
CDR3aa: ASSYRTGGRGNTIY